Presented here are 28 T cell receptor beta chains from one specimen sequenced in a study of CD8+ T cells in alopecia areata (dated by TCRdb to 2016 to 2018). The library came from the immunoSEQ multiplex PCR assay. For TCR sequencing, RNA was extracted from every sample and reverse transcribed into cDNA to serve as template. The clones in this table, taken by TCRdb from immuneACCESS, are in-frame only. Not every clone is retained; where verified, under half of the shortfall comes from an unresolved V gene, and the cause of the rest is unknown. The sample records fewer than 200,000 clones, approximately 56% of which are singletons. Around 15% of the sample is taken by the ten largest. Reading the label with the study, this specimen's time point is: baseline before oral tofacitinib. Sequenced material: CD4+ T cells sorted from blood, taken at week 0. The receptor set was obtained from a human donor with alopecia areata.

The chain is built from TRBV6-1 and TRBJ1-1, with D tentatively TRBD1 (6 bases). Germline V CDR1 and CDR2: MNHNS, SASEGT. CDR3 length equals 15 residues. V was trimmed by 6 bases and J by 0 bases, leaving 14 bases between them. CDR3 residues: CASRTGRPMNTEAFF. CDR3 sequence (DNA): TGTGCCAGCAGAACAGGGAGGCCCATGAACACTGAAGCTTTCTTT.

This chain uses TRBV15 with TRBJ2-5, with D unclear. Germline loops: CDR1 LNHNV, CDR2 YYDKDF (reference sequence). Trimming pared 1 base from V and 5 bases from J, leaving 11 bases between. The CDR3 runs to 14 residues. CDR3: CATSRGGTLETQYF. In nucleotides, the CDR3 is TGTGCCACCAGCAGAGGCGGAACACTGGAGACCCAGTACTTC.

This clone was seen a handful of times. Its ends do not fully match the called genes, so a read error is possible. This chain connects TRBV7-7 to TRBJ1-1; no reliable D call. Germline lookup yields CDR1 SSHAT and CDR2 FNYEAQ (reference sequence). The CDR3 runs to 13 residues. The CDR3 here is CASSSSVEAQAFF. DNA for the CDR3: TGTGCTAGCAGCTCGTCTGTGGAGGCGCAAGCTTTCTTT.

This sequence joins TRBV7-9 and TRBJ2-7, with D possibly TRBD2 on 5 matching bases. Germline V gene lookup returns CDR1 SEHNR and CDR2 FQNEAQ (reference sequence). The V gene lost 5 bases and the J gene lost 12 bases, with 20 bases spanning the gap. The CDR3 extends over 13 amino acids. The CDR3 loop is CASSITSTPRGYF. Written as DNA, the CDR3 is TGTGCCAGCAGCATAACCTCGACTCCTCGGGGGTACTTC.

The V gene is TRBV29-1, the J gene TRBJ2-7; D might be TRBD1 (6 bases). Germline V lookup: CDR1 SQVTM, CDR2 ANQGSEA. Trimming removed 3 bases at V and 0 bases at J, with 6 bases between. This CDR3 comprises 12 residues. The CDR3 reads CSVEDSSYEQYF. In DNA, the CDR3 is TGCAGCGTTGAGGACAGCTCCTACGAGCAGTACTTC.

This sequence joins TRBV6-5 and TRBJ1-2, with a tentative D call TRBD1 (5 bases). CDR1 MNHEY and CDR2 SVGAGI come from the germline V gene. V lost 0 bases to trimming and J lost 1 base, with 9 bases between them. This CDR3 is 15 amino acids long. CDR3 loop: CASSYSRGDNYGYTF. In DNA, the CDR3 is TGTGCCAGCAGTTACTCGAGAGGGGATAACTATGGCTACACCTTC.

The CDR3 region is CASSPRDSEGEQYF. Here the CDR3 DNA reads TGTGCCAGCTCACCCCGGGACAGCGAAGGGGAGCAGTACTTC. The rearrangement uses TRBV18 and TRBJ2-7, with 7 positions matching TRBD1. J gave up 7 bases and V 3 bases, and 9 bases lay outside the gene matches. The CDR3 has 14 residues. Germline CDR1 is KGHSH and CDR2 is LQKENI. Full variable domain (outside the CDR3, taken from reference TRBV18 and TRBJ2-7): NAGVMQNPRHLVRRRGQEARLRCSPMKGHSHVYWYRQLPEEGLKFMVYLQKENIIDESGMPKERFSAEFPKEGPSILRIQQVVRGDSAAYFCASSPRDSEGEQYFGPGTRLTVT.

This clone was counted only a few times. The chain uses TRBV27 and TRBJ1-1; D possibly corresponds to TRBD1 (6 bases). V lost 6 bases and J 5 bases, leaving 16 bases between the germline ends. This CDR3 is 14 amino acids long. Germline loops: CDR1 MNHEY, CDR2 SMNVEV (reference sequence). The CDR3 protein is CASRNDRLKTEAFF. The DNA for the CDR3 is TGTGCCAGCAGGAATGACAGGCTTAAGACTGAAGCTTTCTTT.

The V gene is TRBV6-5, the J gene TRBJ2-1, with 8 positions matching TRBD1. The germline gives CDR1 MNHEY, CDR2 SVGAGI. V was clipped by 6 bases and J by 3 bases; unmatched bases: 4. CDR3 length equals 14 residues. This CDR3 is CASSLQGDYNEQFF. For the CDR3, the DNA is TGTGCCAGCAGCCTACAGGGGGACTACAATGAGCAGTTCTTC.

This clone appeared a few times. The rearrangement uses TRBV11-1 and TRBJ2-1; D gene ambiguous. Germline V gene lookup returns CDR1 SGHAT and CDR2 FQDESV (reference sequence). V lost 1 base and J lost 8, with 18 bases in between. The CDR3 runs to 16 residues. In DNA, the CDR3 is TGTGCCAGCAGCTTAGTCCGCCGAGGCGCTGGTGATGAGCAGTTCTTC. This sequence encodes CASSLVRRGAGDEQFF. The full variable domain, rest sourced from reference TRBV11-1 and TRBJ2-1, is EAEVAQSPRYKITEKSQAVAFWCDPISGHATLYWYRQILGQGPELLVQFQDESVVDDSQLPKDRFSAERLKGVDSTLKIQPAELGDSAMYLCASSLVRRGAGDEQFFGPGTRLTVL.

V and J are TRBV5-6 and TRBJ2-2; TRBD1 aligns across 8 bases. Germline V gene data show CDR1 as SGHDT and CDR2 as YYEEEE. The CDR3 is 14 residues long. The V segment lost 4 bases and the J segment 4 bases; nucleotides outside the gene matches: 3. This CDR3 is CASSKTGGTGELFF. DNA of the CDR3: TGTGCCAGCAGCAAAACAGGGGGCACCGGGGAGCTGTTTTTT.

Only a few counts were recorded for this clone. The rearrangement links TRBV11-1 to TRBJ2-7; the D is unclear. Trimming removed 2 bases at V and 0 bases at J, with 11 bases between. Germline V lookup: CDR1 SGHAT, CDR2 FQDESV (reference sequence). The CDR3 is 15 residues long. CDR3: CASSLPRTVSYEQYF. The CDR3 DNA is TGTGCCAGCAGCTTACCCCGGACCGTCTCCTACGAGCAGTACTTC.

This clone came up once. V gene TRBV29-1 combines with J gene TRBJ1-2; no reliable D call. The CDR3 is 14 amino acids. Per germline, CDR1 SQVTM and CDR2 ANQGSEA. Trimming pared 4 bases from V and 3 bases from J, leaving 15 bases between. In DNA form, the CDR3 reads TGCAGCGTTGGTGGTAGGTTAGGTGACTATGGCTACACCTTC. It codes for CSVGGRLGDYGYTF. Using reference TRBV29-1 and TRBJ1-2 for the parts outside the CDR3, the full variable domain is SAVISQKPSRDICQRGTSLTIQCQVDSQVTMMFWYRQQPGQSLTLIATANQGSEATYESGFVIDKFPISRPNLTFSTLTVSNMSPEDSSIYLCSVGGRLGDYGYTFGSGTRLTVV.

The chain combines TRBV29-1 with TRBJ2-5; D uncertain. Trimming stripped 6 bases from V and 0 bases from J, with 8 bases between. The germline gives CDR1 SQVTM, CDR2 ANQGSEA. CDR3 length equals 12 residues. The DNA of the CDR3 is TGCAGCGTCGCACCCAACCAAGAGACCCAGTACTTC. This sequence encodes CSVAPNQETQYF.

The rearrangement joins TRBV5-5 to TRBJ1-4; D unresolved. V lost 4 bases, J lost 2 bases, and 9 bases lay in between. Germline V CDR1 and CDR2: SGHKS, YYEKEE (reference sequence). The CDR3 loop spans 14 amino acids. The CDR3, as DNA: TGTGCCAGCAGCCTCGAGAGGACTAATGAAAAACTGTTTTTT. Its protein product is CASSLERTNEKLFF.

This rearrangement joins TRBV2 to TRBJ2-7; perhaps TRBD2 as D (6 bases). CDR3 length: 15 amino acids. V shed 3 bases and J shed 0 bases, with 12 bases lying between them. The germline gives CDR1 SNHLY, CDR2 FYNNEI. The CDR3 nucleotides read TGTGCCAGCAGTGATTGGGGGACTGTCTCCTACGAGCAGTACTTC. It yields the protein CASSDWGTVSYEQYF.

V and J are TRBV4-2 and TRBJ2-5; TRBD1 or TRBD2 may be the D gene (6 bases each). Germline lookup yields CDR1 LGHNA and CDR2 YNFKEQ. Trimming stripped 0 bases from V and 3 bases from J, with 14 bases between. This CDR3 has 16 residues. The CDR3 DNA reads TGTGCCAGCAGCCAAGAAGCCCGGGGGCCAAAAGAGACCCAGTACTTC. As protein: CASSQEARGPKETQYF.

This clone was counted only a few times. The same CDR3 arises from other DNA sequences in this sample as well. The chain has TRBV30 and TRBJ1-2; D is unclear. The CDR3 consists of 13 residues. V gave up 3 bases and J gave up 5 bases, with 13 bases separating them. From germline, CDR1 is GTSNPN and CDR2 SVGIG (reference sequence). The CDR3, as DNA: TGTGCCTGGAGCGTCGGACCGACTTATGGCTACACCTTC. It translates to CAWSVGPTYGYTF.

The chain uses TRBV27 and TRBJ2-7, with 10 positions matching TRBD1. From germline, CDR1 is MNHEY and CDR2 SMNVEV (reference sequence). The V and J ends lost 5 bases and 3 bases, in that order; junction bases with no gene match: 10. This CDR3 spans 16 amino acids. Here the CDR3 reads CASSPGPGQGGYEQYF. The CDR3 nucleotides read TGTGCCAGCAGTCCTGGACCTGGACAGGGGGGCTACGAGCAGTACTTC.

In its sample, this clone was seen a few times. The CDR3 sequence: CASSLGGTTYGYTF. CDR3 bases: TGTGCCAGCAGCTTGGGCGGGACGACCTATGGCTACACCTTC. This chain joins TRBV7-2 and TRBJ1-2, with a weak D call TRBD1 (5 bases). Trimming left V 3 bases short and J 4 bases short, with 12 bases between. CDR3 length: 14 residues. Per germline, CDR1 SGHTA and CDR2 FQGNSA.

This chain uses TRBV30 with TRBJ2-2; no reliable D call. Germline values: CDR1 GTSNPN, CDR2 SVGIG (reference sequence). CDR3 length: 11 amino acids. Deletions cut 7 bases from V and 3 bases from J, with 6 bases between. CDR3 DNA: TGTGCCTCCCAATACACCGGGGAGCTGTTTTTT. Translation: CASQYTGELFF.

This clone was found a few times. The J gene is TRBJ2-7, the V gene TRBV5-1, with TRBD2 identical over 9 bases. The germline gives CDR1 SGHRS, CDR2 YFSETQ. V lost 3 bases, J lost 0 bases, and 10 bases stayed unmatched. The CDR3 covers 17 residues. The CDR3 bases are TGCGCCAGCAGCTCGACCATACTAGCGGGCAGCTCCTACGAGCAGTACTTC. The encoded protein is CASSSTILAGSSYEQYF.

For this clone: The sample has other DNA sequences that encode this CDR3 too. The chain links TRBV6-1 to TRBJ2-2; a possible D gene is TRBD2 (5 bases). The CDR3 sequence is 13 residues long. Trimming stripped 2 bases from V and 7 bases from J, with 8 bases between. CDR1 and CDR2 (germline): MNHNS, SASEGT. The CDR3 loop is CASSELASGELFF. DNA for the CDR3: TGTGCCAGCAGTGAACTAGCTAGCGGGGAGCTGTTTTTT.

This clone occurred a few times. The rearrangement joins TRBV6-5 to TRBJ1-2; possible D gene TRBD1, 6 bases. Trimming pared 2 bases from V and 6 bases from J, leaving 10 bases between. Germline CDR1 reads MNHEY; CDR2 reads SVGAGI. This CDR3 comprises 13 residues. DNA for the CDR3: TGTGCCAGCAGTTACGTGGGGACAAATGGCTACACCTTC. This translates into CASSYVGTNGYTF.

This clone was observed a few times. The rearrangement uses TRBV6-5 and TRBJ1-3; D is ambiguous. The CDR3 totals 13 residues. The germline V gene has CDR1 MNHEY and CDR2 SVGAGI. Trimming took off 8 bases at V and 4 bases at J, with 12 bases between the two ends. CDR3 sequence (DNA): TGTGCCAGCTGGCTGGGGAGCGGAAACACCATATATTTT. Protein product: CASWLGSGNTIYF.

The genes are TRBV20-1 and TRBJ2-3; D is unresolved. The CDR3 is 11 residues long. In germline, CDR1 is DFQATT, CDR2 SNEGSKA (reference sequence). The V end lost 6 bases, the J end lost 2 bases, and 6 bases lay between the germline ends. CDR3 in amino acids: CSALFTDTQYF. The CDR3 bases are TGCAGTGCACTCTTCACAGATACGCAGTATTTT.

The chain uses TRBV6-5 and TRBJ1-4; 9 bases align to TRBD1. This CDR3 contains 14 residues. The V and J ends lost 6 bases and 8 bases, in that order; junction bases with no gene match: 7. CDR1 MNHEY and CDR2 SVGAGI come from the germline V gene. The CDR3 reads CASRRTGEKEKLFF. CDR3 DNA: TGTGCCAGCAGAAGGACAGGGGAAAAAGAAAAACTGTTTTTT.

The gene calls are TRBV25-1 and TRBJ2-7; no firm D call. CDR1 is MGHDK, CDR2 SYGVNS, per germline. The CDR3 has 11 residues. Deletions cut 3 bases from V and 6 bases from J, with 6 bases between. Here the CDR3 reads CASSESVEQYF. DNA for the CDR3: TGTGCCAGCAGTGAGTCGGTCGAGCAGTACTTC.